This T cell receptor beta chain was obtained from a study of T cell responses to AZD1222 COVID-19 vaccine. This CDR3 comprises 13 residues. V lost 3 bases and J 10 bases, leaving 14 bases between the germline ends. Germline CDR1 is SGDLS and CDR2 is YYNGEE. Repertoires were generated with immunoSEQ multiplex PCR, while TCRdb's copy carries only in-frame clones and drops some. The sample includes around 140,000 clones, about nine tenths of them seen just once. This clonotype was sampled from an adult in good health. J is TRBJ1-5 and V is TRBV9; D is unclear. The sample consisted of peripheral blood, taken on day 0 of AZD1222 vaccination. CDR3 region: CASSADLSQPQHF. Written as DNA, the CDR3 is TGTGCCAGCAGCGCGGATTTATCACAACCCCAGCATTTT.